This T cell receptor beta chain derives from a study of blood T cell repertoires in COVID-19. Overall study: Some COVID-19 samples were acute and others convalescent; all came from the United States, Italy and Spain.

Assignments of participants to cohorts depended upon their own reported clinical history. Repertoires were generated with immunoSEQ multiplex PCR, while TCRdb's copy carries only in-frame clones and drops some. Among about 270,000 clones listed, more than 75% were seen once. The material sequenced was PBMCs or T cells enriched from blood (not recorded which). This TCR derives from a woman aged 18-29 years who had recovered from COVID-19.

The CDR3 DNA reads TGCGCCAGCAGCCAAGCGTCTGGGGCTTTTCCTTACAATGAGCAGTTCTTC. It specifies CASSQASGAFPYNEQFF. The chain uses TRBV4-1 and TRBJ2-1; the D gene is possibly TRBD1 (5 bases). Trimming took off 1 base at V and 4 bases at J, with 17 bases between the two ends. Germline V gene data show CDR1 as MGHRA and CDR2 as YSYEKL. This CDR3 has 17 amino acids.